A selection of T cell receptor beta chains follows, all from one sample in a study of graft-versus-host responses after intestinal transplantation. These receptors have no identified antigens. TCRdb's table, derived via immunoSEQ multiplex PCR, lists solely in-frame clones and lacks some. This repertoire shows roughly 93,000 clones, 85% to 95% found once; its top ten account for roughly 0.49%. The sequencing used unstimulated CD8+ T cells sorted from spleen or lymph node cells, collected before intestinal transplant. The receptor set was obtained from a human donor who received an intestinal transplant. CDR3s include the opening cysteine and the closing phenylalanine or tryptophan. D genes are given only for firm matches.

J,V,D,CDR3,DNA
TRBJ1-1,TRBV27,.,CASQKGAWDTEAFF,TGTGCCAGCCAAAAAGGGGCATGGGACACTGAAGCTTTCTTT
TRBJ2-3,TRBV19,.,CASSLEGTDTQYF,TGTGCCAGTAGTTTGGAGGGCACAGATACGCAGTATTTT
TRBJ1-2,TRBV20-1,.,CSAAGDGYTF,TGCAGTGCCGCAGGGGATGGCTACACCTTC
TRBJ1-1,TRBV28,TRBD1,CASTRQGLNTEAFF,TGTGCCAGCACCAGACAGGGACTGAACACTGAAGCTTTCTTT
TRBJ2-7,TRBV6-1,TRBD1,CASSVWTGGYEQYF,TGTGCCAGCAGTGTCTGGACAGGGGGATACGAGCAGTACTTC
TRBJ2-1,TRBV11-2,TRBD2,CASSLEARGGNEQFF,TGTGCCAGCAGCTTAGAGGCTCGGGGGGGTAATGAGCAGTTCTTC
TRBJ2-3,TRBV30,TRBD1,CAWSQQGAGDTQYF,TGTGCCTGGAGTCAACAGGGGGCTGGGGATACGCAGTATTTT
TRBJ2-7,TRBV19,.,CASSISPQTGYEQYF,TGTGCCAGTAGTATCAGTCCCCAAACAGGATACGAGCAGTACTTC
TRBJ2-1,TRBV5-1,TRBD1,CASSWTGGDYNEQFF,TGCGCCAGCAGCTGGACAGGGGGCGATTACAATGAGCAGTTCTTC
TRBJ2-7,TRBV29-1,TRBD1,CSVLTGQSEQYF,TGCAGCGTGCTCACGGGACAGTCCGAGCAGTACTTC
TRBJ2-1,TRBV9,TRBD1,CASSVEGQGLYNEQFF,TGTGCCAGCAGCGTAGAGGGACAGGGCCTTTACAATGAGCAGTTCTTC
TRBJ1-1,TRBV7-8,.,CASTTGPSSNTEAFF,TGTGCCAGCACCACAGGGCCTTCCTCGAACACTGAAGCTTTCTTT
TRBJ1-3,TRBV11-2,.,CASSTGYGNTIYF,TGTGCCAGCAGTACAGGGTATGGAAACACCATATATTTT
TRBJ2-2,TRBV27,.,CASSLGTPAFGELFF,TGTGCCAGCAGTTTGGGGACTCCAGCTTTCGGGGAGCTGTTTTTT
TRBJ1-2,TRBV27,TRBD1,CASSFGTDYGYTF,TGTGCCAGCAGTTTTGGGACAGACTATGGCTACACCTTC
TRBJ1-2,TRBV7-8,.,CASSLALGGDYGYTF,TGTGCCAGCAGCTTAGCGCTTGGCGGAGACTATGGCTACACCTTC
TRBJ2-7,TRBV25-1,TRBD2,CASSALAGLGEQYF,TGTGCCAGCAGTGCGTTAGCGGGATTGGGGGAGCAGTACTTC
TRBJ2-5,TRBV4-1,.,CASSQVGAGAGETQYF,TGCGCCAGCAGCCAAGTAGGAGCGGGCGCGGGGGAGACCCAGTACTTC
TRBJ1-3,TRBV27,TRBD1,CASSSTGVGNTIYF,TGTGCCAGCAGTTCTACAGGGGTCGGAAACACCATATATTTT
TRBJ2-1,TRBV27,TRBD2,CASSLLGGFGGGSYNEQFF,TGTGCCAGCAGTTTACTTGGGGGGTTTGGGGGAGGGTCCTACAATGAGCAGTTCTTC
TRBJ1-6,TRBV15,.,CATSTPNGAVRSPLHF,TGTGCCACCAGCACCCCAAATGGGGCGGTGAGATCACCCCTCCACTTT
TRBJ2-2,TRBV4-1,TRBD1,CASSGQQGALNTGELFF,TGCGCCAGCAGCGGGCAACAGGGGGCTTTGAACACCGGGGAGCTGTTTTTT
TRBJ2-1,TRBV5-1,TRBD2,CASSLIPSGYNEQFF,TGCGCCAGCAGCTTGATACCTAGCGGCTACAATGAGCAGTTCTTC
TRBJ2-7,TRBV19,.,CASSIVPSAILNEQYF,TGTGCCAGTAGTATAGTTCCTAGCGCCATCCTTAACGAGCAGTACTTC
TRBJ1-4,TRBV4-1,.,CASSQDRGNGGRWEKLFF,TGCGCCAGCAGCCAAGATCGGGGTAACGGGGGGCGATGGGAAAAACTGTTTTTT
TRBJ2-3,TRBV28,TRBD2,CASNALAGSTDTQYF,TGTGCCAGCAATGCCCTAGCGGGCAGCACAGATACGCAGTATTTT
TRBJ2-1,TRBV10-3,.,CAISEAPSADEQFF,TGTGCCATCAGTGAAGCGCCTAGCGCTGATGAGCAGTTCTTC
TRBJ2-7,TRBV14,.,CASSHSGSYEQYF,TGTGCCAGCAGCCACTCAGGTTCCTACGAGCAGTACTTC